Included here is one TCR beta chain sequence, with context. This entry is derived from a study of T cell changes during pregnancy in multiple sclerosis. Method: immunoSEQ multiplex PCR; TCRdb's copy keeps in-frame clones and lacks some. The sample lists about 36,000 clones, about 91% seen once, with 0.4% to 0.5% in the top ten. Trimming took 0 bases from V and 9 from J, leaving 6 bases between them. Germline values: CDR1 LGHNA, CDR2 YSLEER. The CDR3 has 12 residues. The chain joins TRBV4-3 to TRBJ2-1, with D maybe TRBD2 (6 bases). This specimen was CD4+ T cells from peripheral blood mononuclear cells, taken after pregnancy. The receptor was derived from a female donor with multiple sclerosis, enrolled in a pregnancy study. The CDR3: CASSQERGEQFF. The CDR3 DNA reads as TGCGCCAGCAGCCAAGAGCGGGGTGAGCAGTTCTTC.